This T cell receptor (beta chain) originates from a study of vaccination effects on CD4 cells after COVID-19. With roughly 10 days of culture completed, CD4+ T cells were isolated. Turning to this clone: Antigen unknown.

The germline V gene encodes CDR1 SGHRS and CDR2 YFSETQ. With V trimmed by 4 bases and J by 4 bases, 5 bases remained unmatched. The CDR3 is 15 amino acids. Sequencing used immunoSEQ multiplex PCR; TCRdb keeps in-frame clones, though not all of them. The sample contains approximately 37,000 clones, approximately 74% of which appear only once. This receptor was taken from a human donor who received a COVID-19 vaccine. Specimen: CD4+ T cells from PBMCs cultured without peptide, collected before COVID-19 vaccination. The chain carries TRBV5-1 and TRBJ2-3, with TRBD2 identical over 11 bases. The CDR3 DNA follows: TGCGCCAGCAGCCTTAGCGGGGGGGCTTCAGATACGCAGTATTTT. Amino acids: CASSLSGGASDTQYF. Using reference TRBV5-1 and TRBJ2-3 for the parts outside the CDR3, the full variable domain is KAGVTQTPRYLIKTRGQQVTLSCSPISGHRSVSWYQQTPGQGLQFLFEYFSETQRNKGNFPGRFSGRQFSNSRSEMNVSTLELGDSALYLCASSLSGGASDTQYFGPGTRLTVL.